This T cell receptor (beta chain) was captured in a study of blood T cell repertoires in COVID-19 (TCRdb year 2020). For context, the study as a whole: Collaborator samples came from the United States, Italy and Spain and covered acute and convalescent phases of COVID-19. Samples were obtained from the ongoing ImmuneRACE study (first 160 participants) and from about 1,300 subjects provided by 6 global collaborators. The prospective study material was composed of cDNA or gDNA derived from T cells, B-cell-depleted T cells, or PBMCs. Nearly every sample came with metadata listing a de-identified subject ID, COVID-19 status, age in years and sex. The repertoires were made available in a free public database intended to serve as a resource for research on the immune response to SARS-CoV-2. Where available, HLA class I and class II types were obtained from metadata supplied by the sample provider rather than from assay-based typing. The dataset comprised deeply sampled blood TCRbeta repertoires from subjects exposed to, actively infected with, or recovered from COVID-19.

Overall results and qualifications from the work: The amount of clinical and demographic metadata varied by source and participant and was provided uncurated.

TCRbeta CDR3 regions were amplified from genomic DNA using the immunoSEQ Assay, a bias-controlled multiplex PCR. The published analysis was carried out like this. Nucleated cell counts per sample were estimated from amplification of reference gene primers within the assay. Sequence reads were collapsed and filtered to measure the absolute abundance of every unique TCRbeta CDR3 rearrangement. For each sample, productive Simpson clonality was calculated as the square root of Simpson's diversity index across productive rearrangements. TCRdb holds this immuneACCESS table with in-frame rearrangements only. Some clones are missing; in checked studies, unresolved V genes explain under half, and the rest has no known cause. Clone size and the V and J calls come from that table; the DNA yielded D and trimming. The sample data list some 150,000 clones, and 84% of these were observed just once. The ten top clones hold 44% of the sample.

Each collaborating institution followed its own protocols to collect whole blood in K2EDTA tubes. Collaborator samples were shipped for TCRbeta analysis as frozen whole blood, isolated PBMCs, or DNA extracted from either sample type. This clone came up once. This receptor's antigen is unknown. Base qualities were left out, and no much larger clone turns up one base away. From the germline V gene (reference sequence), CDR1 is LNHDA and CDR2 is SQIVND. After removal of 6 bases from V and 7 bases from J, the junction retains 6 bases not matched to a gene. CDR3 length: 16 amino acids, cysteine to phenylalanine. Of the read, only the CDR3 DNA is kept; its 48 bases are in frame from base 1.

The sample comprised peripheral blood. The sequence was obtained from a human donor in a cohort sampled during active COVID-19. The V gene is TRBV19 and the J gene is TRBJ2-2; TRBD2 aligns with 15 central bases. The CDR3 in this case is CASSAGLAGGSGELFF. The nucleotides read TGTGCCAGTAGCGCGGGACTAGCGGGGGGTAGCGGGGAGCTGTTTTTT.